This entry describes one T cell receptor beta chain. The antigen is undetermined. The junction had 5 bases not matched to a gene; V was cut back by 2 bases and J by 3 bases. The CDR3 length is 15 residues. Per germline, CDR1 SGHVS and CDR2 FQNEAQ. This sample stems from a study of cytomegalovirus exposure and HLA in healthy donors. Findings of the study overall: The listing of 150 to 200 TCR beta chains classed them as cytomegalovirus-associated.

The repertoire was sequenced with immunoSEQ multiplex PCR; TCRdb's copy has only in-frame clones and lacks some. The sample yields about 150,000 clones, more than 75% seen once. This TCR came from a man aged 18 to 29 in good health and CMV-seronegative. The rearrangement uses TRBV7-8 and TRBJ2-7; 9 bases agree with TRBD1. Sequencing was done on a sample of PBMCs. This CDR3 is CASSLLRTGDYEQYF. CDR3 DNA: TGTGCCAGCAGCTTACTTAGGACAGGGGACTACGAGCAGTACTTC.